Listed here are 28 T cell receptor beta chains from one sample, sequenced in a study of PD-L1 blockade in urothelial cancer. The time point was: peripheral blood 6 weeks after treatment start. Only in-frame clones appear in the TCRdb table, and some are missing; sequencing was by immunoSEQ multiplex PCR. The table includes some 22,000 clones, approximately 90% detected once. The sequences come from PBMCs, collected around atezolizumab (anti-PD-L1) treatment. These receptors were collected from a woman aged 55-70 years with urothelial cancer.

This chain links TRBV28 with TRBJ2-1; TRBD2 matches 11 bases. Germline V gives CDR1 MDHEN, CDR2 SYDVKM. This CDR3 comprises 16 residues. V lost 3 bases, J lost 5 bases, and 6 bases stayed unmatched. CDR3 sequence reads: CASSFSGRVSNNEQFF. The CDR3 nucleotides read TGTGCCAGCAGTTTTAGCGGGAGGGTCTCTAACAATGAGCAGTTCTTC.

This clone appeared a few times. The V and J genes are TRBV6-6 and TRBJ1-2, with a weak D call TRBD1 (6 bases). CDR3 size: 14 residues. The V end lost 3 bases, the J end lost 5 bases, and 13 bases lay between the germline ends. Germline lookup yields CDR1 MNHNY and CDR2 SVGAGI (reference sequence). The CDR3: CASSYWQGPYGYTF. The CDR3 coding sequence is TGTGCCAGCAGTTATTGGCAGGGGCCTTATGGCTACACCTTC.

The rearrangement uses TRBV15 and TRBJ2-1; TRBD2 matches 7 bases. The CDR3 is 14 amino acids. Germline lookup yields CDR1 LNHNV and CDR2 YYDKDF (reference sequence). V lost 2 bases and J lost 6; bases outside the gene matches: 4. The CDR3 sequence is CATSRSGMGNEQFF. As DNA, the CDR3 is TGTGCCACCAGCAGAAGCGGGATGGGCAATGAGCAGTTCTTC.

This sequence joins TRBV5-1 and TRBJ2-1; no reliable D call. This CDR3 is built from 15 residues. The V gene lost 3 bases and the J gene lost 1 base, with 11 bases spanning the gap. Germline V gene sequence: CDR1 SGHRS, CDR2 YFSETQ. The CDR3 DNA reads TGCGCCAGCAGCTCCTTGGCGGAATCCTACAATGAGCAGTTCTTC. Amino acids: CASSSLAESYNEQFF.

The rearrangement joins TRBV10-3 to TRBJ2-3; the D is unclear. Germline V CDR1 and CDR2: ENHRY, SYGVKD. Trimming cost V 4 bases and J 2 bases, with 19 bases left between them. This CDR3 has 17 residues. The CDR3 sequence is CAISASSTKILTDTQYF. CDR3 nucleotide sequence: TGTGCCATCAGTGCTAGTAGTACCAAAATACTCACAGATACGCAGTATTTT.

This rearrangement joins TRBV2 to TRBJ2-7, with D hard to call. V was pared by 0 bases and J by 7 bases, with 4 bases between. There are 11 residues in the CDR3. Per the germline V gene, CDR1 is SNHLY and CDR2 is FYNNEI. The CDR3 nucleotides read TGTGCCAGCAGTGAAGCACGGGAGCAGTACTTC. This translates into CASSEAREQYF. The variable domain in full, with the rest retrieved from reference TRBV2 and TRBJ2-7, is EPEVTQTPSHQVTQMGQEVILRCVPISNHLYFYWYRQILGQKVEFLVSFYNNEISEKSEIFDDQFSVERPDGSNFTLKIRSTKLEDSAMYFCASSEAREQYFGPGTRLTVT.

The chain joins TRBV7-9 to TRBJ2-1, with 10 nucleotides matching TRBD2. Germline trimming cut 2 bases from V and 8 bases from J; bases unmatched to any gene: 6. Germline assignment: CDR1 SEHNR and CDR2 FQNEAQ (reference sequence). The CDR3 is 15 amino acids. CDR3 protein: CASSLSSGRSHEQFF. CDR3 nucleotide sequence: TGTGCCAGCAGCTTAAGTAGCGGGAGGTCCCATGAGCAGTTCTTC.

The chain combines TRBV6-1 with TRBJ2-2; 8 nucleotides agree with TRBD1. This CDR3 is built from 15 residues. V was pared by 3 bases and J by 0 bases, with 0 bases of the junction left unmatched. Germline CDR1 is MNHNS and CDR2 is SASEGT. CDR3 in DNA: TGTGCCAGCAGTGAGGGACAGGCGAACACCGGGGAGCTGTTTTTT. It is translated as CASSEGQANTGELFF.

V gene TRBV27 combines with J gene TRBJ1-5; D call uncertain. The V gene lost 3 bases and the J gene lost 0 bases, with 3 bases spanning the gap. Per germline, CDR1 MNHEY and CDR2 SMNVEV (reference sequence). The CDR3 spans 13 residues. CDR3 loop: CASSFYSNQPQHF. DNA of the CDR3: TGTGCCAGCAGTTTCTATAGCAATCAGCCCCAGCATTTT.

The chain is built from TRBV7-2 and TRBJ2-3; 8 bases match TRBD2. The CDR3 is made up of 16 amino acids. Germline CDR1 is SGHTA and CDR2 is FQGNSA. The V segment lost 3 bases and the J segment 0 bases; nucleotides outside the gene matches: 5. The CDR3 DNA follows: TGTGCCAGCAGCTTGGCCGGGACTAGGAGCACAGATACGCAGTATTTT. Its protein product is CASSLAGTRSTDTQYF.

The gene calls are TRBV29-1 and TRBJ2-5; 9 nucleotides align to TRBD1. This CDR3 is built from 15 residues. In germline, CDR1 is SQVTM, CDR2 ANQGSEA. V trimming: 5 bases; J trimming: 5 bases; junction bases outside the gene matches: 12. For the CDR3, the DNA is TGCAGCGTTCTATCGACAGGGGGTAGGCGGGAGACCCAGTACTTC. Amino acid sequence: CSVLSTGGRRETQYF.

This clone was seen a handful of times. This chain connects TRBV29-1 to TRBJ2-3; possible D gene TRBD2, 5 bases. The CDR3 is 14 amino acids. V was clipped by 0 bases and J by 14 bases, with 21 bases between them. Germline V lookup: CDR1 SQVTM, CDR2 ANQGSEA. The CDR3 nucleotides read TGCAGCGTTGAAGACCATCACGGTAGCGCCGAGCGGTATTTT. Protein sequence: CSVEDHHGSAERYF.

The rearrangement links TRBV29-1 to TRBJ2-1, with 9 bases that match TRBD1. The J segment lost 8 bases and the V segment lost 7 bases, leaving 6 bases of the junction unmatched. The germline V gene encodes CDR1 SQVTM and CDR2 ANQGSEA. This CDR3 contains 12 residues. CDR3 DNA sequence: TGCAGCGCCGGGACAGGGCAAGATGAGCAGTTCTTC. Amino acids: CSAGTGQDEQFF.

The chain links TRBV5-6 to TRBJ1-6; perhaps TRBD1 as D (5 bases). From germline, CDR1 is SGHDT and CDR2 YYEEEE. The CDR3 loop spans 17 amino acids. Trimming shortened V by 2 bases and J by 6 bases, and 18 bases separated the two germline ends. The CDR3 coding sequence is TGTGCCAGCAGCTTAATCGGGGAAAGGGGAGGTAATTCACCCCTCCACTTT. Protein sequence: CASSLIGERGGNSPLHF. Based on the CDR3 plus reference TRBV5-6 and TRBJ1-6, the full variable domain is DAGVTQSPTHLIKTRGQQVTLRCSPKSGHDTVSWYQQALGQGPQFIFQYYEEEERQRGNFPDRFSGHQFPNYSSELNVNALLLGDSALYLCASSLIGERGGNSPLHFGNGTRLTVT.

V is TRBV5-4 and J is TRBJ2-3; 8 bases are shared with TRBD2. CDR3 size: 14 residues. The germline V gene encodes CDR1 SGHNT and CDR2 YYREEE (reference sequence). Unmatched junction bases numbered 9, after V lost 2 bases and J lost 10 bases. Here the CDR3 DNA reads TGTGCCAGCAGCTTAGCGGGAGCGTCTTTTGCGCAGTATTTT. Its translation: CASSLAGASFAQYF.

This clone appeared once. CDR3 in amino acids: CASSLLVRSTGGDEQYF. Here the CDR3 DNA reads TGTGCCAGCAGCTTATTGGTCCGTAGCACAGGGGGCGACGAGCAGTACTTC. The chain links TRBV7-9 to TRBJ2-7, with 9 bases fitting TRBD1. CDR3 length: 17 amino acids. CDR1 and CDR2 from the germline V gene are SEHNR and FQNEAQ (reference sequence). With V trimmed by 2 bases and J by 5 bases, 13 bases remained unmatched.

This rearrangement joins TRBV19 to TRBJ2-2; TRBD2 agrees at 10 bases. The germline V gene encodes CDR1 LNHDA and CDR2 SQIVND (reference sequence). V shed 6 bases and J 5 bases; nucleotides not matched to a gene: 3. This CDR3 has 14 residues. The chain's CDR3 is CASSPGLATGELFF. CDR3 in DNA: TGTGCCAGTAGCCCGGGACTAGCGACCGGGGAGCTGTTTTTT.

The V gene is TRBV20-1, the J gene TRBJ1-2; tentatively, D is TRBD1 (6 bases). Trimming shortened V by 3 bases and J by 8 bases, and 10 bases separated the two germline ends. This CDR3 spans 11 amino acids. Germline V CDR1 and CDR2: DFQATT, SNEGSKA (reference sequence). The CDR3 sequence: CSASRGEGYTF. CDR3 nucleotide sequence: TGCAGTGCTAGCAGGGGAGAAGGCTACACCTTC.

The rearrangement links TRBV9 to TRBJ1-1, with 8 positions matching TRBD1. Germline CDR1 reads SGDLS; CDR2 reads YYNGEE. The CDR3 loop spans 14 amino acids. V lost 2 bases to trimming and J lost 6 bases; unmatched junction nucleotides: 6. CDR3 sequence reads: CASSVTGDYAEAFF. In nucleotides, the CDR3 is TGTGCCAGCAGCGTGACAGGGGATTACGCTGAAGCTTTCTTT.

J is TRBJ2-3 and V is TRBV6-1, with 7 bases lining up with TRBD2. Germline V gene lookup returns CDR1 MNHNS and CDR2 SASEGT. With 1 base clipped from V and 2 bases from J, the junction kept 6 bases outside the gene matches. The CDR3 has 16 amino acids. This CDR3 reads CASSEGTSVHTDTQYF. In DNA, the CDR3 is TGTGCCAGCAGTGAAGGGACTAGTGTTCACACAGATACGCAGTATTTT.

The rearrangement links TRBV9 to TRBJ2-5; 7 nucleotides match TRBD1. Germline-derived CDR1 and CDR2 are SGDLS and YYNGEE. With V trimmed by 4 bases and J by 1 base, 4 bases remained unmatched. The CDR3 is made up of 14 amino acids. The CDR3 coding sequence is TGTGCCAGCAGCCTACGACAGGGCCAAGAGACCCAGTACTTC. Translation gives CASSLRQGQETQYF.

The chain carries TRBV10-3 and TRBJ2-1; 10 bases are shared with TRBD1. The germline V gene has CDR1 ENHRY and CDR2 SYGVKD. CDR3 size: 16 residues. V dropped 0 bases and J dropped 9; count of bases not matched to a gene: 8. CDR3 nucleotides: TGTGCCATCAGTGAGTCGACAGGGGGCTCAGGAGGTGAGCAGTTCTTC. Its protein is CAISESTGGSGGEQFF.

The rearrangement joins TRBV5-4 to TRBJ2-2; D not certain. The length of the CDR3 is 13 residues. Trimming pared 0 bases from V and 6 bases from J, leaving 6 bases between. Germline CDR1 and CDR2: SGHNT and YYREEE (reference sequence). CDR3: CASSLELAGELFF. Written as DNA, the CDR3 is TGTGCCAGCAGCTTGGAGCTGGCCGGGGAGCTGTTTTTT.

This chain links TRBV19 with TRBJ1-5; D unclear. V lost 3 bases and J 6 bases, leaving 9 bases between the germline ends. CDR1 is LNHDA, CDR2 SQIVND, per germline (reference sequence). The CDR3 sequence is 13 residues long. Written as DNA, the CDR3 is TGTGCCAGTAGTATCCCCAGTGGTCAGCCCCAGCATTTT. It specifies CASSIPSGQPQHF.

The chain uses TRBV6-5 and TRBJ2-3, with 9 bases identical to TRBD1. J gave up 4 bases and V 7 bases, and 9 bases lay outside the gene matches. Germline assignment: CDR1 MNHEY and CDR2 SVGAGI. The CDR3 consists of 15 residues. The CDR3 DNA reads as TGTGCCAGCACCGAAGGGACAGGGAGAGCAGATACGCAGTATTTT. Its protein is CASTEGTGRADTQYF.

The chain couples TRBV7-9 to TRBJ1-1; tentative D call: TRBD1 (5 bases). This CDR3 region has 16 residues. Deletions cut 2 bases from V and 5 bases from J, with 18 bases between. Germline CDR1 SEHNR, CDR2 FQNEAQ (reference sequence). The CDR3 sequence: CASSLFGRTTSTEAFF. CDR3 in DNA: TGTGCCAGCAGCTTATTTGGCAGGACAACGAGTACTGAAGCTTTCTTT.

The V gene is TRBV5-1, the J gene TRBJ1-2, with D perhaps TRBD1 (6 bases). CDR3 length equals 14 residues. The V and J ends lost 5 bases and 5 bases respectively, with 16 bases between them. Germline-derived CDR1 and CDR2 are SGHRS and YFSETQ. CDR3 nucleotide sequence: TGCGCCAGCAGGGGGGATGGGACATTATATGGCTACACCTTC. Translated: CASRGDGTLYGYTF. Combining the CDR3 with reference TRBV5-1 and TRBJ1-2 gives the whole variable domain KAGVTQTPRYLIKTRGQQVTLSCSPISGHRSVSWYQQTPGQGLQFLFEYFSETQRNKGNFPGRFSGRQFSNSRSEMNVSTLELGDSALYLCASRGDGTLYGYTFGSGTRLTVV.

This chain joins TRBV7-2 and TRBJ1-2, with TRBD1 identical over 8 bases. The germline V gene has CDR1 SGHTA and CDR2 FQGNSA. Trimming cost V 8 bases and J 4 bases; bases outside gene matches: 6. CDR3 size: 13 residues. The CDR3: CASEPGTGYGYTF. CDR3 DNA sequence: TGTGCCAGCGAACCCGGGACAGGCTATGGCTACACCTTC.